Following are 23 T cell receptor beta chains from one sample sequenced in a study of shared T cell receptors in the human thymus. The data were produced by immunoSEQ multiplex PCR, yet TCRdb's version contains in-frame clones alone and is incomplete. Here the sample spans 700,000 or so clones, 80% to 90% being singletons. These data were likewise used in another study, on human thymus T cells.

Source material: thymocytes. Receptor source: a girl under three years old with a congenital heart defect.

This chain links TRBV19 with TRBJ2-7; TRBD1 matches at 9 bases. From germline, CDR1 is LNHDA and CDR2 SQIVND (reference sequence). V lost 6 bases, J lost 3 bases, and 9 bases stayed unmatched. This CDR3 has 15 residues. CDR3 DNA: TGTGCCAGTAGGGGGACAGGGCCTAACTACTACGAGCAGTACTTC. It encodes CASRGTGPNYYEQYF. Full variable domain (missing parts from reference TRBV19 and TRBJ2-7): DGGITQSPKYLFRKEGQNVTLSCEQNLNHDAMYWYRQDPGQGLRLIYYSQIVNDFQKGDIAEGYSVSREKKESFPLTVTSAQKNPTAFYLCASRGTGPNYYEQYFGPGTRLTVT.

Concerning this clone itself: Sequence at one end of the junction differs from germline and may be a read error. V is TRBV5-1 and J is TRBJ2-2; 16 nucleotides match TRBD2. The CDR3 has 20 amino acids. In germline, CDR1 is SGHRS, CDR2 YFSETQ. CDR3 nucleotide sequence: TGCACCAGCAGCTTGACCGGGACTAGCGGGGGGGAGGCGAACACCGGGGAGCTGTTTTTT. It yields the protein CTSSLTGTSGGEANTGELFF.

The rearrangement links TRBV25-1 to TRBJ1-2, with D hard to call. The CDR3 contains 13 residues. Germline-derived CDR1 and CDR2 are MGHDK and SYGVNS. Trimming took 4 bases from V and 8 from J, leaving 14 bases between them. The CDR3 nucleotides are TGTGCCAGCAGTGCCGGGATTGGAAGAGGCTACACCTTC. Protein: CASSAGIGRGYTF.

Concerning this clone: The junction departs from germline at one end; a sequencing error may be responsible. V usage is TRBV4-1 and J usage is TRBJ1-6, with 7 bases matching TRBD1. Germline values: CDR1 MGHRA, CDR2 YSYEKL. The CDR3 is 18 residues long. CDR3 protein: CASSQESEGALGNSPPHF. CDR3 DNA sequence: TGCGCCAGCAGCCAAGAATCCGAGGGGGCTCTGGGAAATTCACCCCCCCACTTT.

The chain links TRBV6-5 to TRBJ2-3; D not resolved. This CDR3 spans 15 amino acids. Germline V lookup: CDR1 MNHEY, CDR2 SVGAGI. V gave up 7 bases and J gave up 0 bases, with 14 bases separating them. Here the CDR3 DNA reads TGTGCCAGCACTCCCCTACTGTCTAGCACAGATACGCAGTATTTT. It translates to CASTPLLSSTDTQYF.

J is TRBJ1-6 and V is TRBV9, with D unclear. This CDR3 contains 12 residues. The germline CDR1 and CDR2 sequences are SGDLS and YYNGEE. V lost 4 bases to trimming and J lost 8 bases, with 7 bases between them. The CDR3 DNA is TGTGCCAGCAGCCGAGACTATTCACCCCTCCACTTT. Amino acids: CASSRDYSPLHF.

This clone was observed once. This chain joins TRBV27 and TRBJ1-6; D perhaps matches TRBD1 (5 bases). Germline values: CDR1 MNHEY, CDR2 SMNVEV (reference sequence). The CDR3 contains 16 residues. The V gene lost 5 bases and the J gene lost 0 bases, with 11 bases spanning the gap. As DNA, the CDR3 is TGTGCCAGCAGTCCTAATCAGGGCTCCTATAATTCACCCCTCCACTTT. Protein product: CASSPNQGSYNSPLHF.

This clone was picked up one time. The V gene is TRBV25-1, the J gene TRBJ2-5; D gene unclear. The V and J ends lost 5 bases and 2 bases respectively, with 6 bases between them. The CDR3 is 12 residues long. Germline lookup yields CDR1 MGHDK and CDR2 SYGVNS. DNA of the CDR3: TGTGCCAGCAGTTACCTACAAGAGACCCAGTACTTC. Its protein is CASSYLQETQYF.

The gene calls are TRBV5-1 and TRBJ2-3; 7 nucleotides align to TRBD1. V lost 0 bases to trimming and J lost 2 bases; unmatched junction nucleotides: 6. Looked up from germline, CDR1 is SGHRS and CDR2 is YFSETQ. This CDR3 spans 16 amino acids. The CDR3 DNA reads as TGCGCCAGCAGCTTGGAGGGGGACAGATTCACAGATACGCAGTATTTT. Translating gives CASSLEGDRFTDTQYF.

This clone came up a few times. Here the CDR3 reads CATSRTRQRDSPLHF. The CDR3 nucleotides are TGTGCCACCAGCAGAACACGACAGCGAGATTCACCCCTCCACTTT. V usage is TRBV15 and J usage is TRBJ1-6, with a possible D match to TRBD1 (5 bases). V was trimmed by 2 bases and J by 8 bases, leaving 13 bases between them. Germline V gene sequence: CDR1 LNHNV, CDR2 YYDKDF (reference sequence). This CDR3 has 15 residues.

This chain connects TRBV6-1 to TRBJ2-7; a possible D gene is TRBD1 (6 bases). Germline CDR1 and CDR2: MNHNS and SASEGT. The length of the CDR3 is 14 residues. Trimming stripped 7 bases from V and 3 bases from J, with 16 bases between. The CDR3 is CASTRQALSYEQYF. Written as DNA, the CDR3 is TGTGCCAGCACCCGACAGGCCTTAAGCTACGAGCAGTACTTC.

This clone was counted between two and nine times. The chain couples TRBV4-1 to TRBJ1-1, with D unclear. The germline gives CDR1 MGHRA, CDR2 YSYEKL. Trimming stripped 3 bases from V and 6 bases from J, with 11 bases between. CDR3 length: 13 residues. CDR3 loop: CASSHVISAEAFF. The CDR3, as DNA: TGCGCCAGCAGCCACGTCATAAGCGCTGAAGCTTTCTTT.

The CDR3 DNA follows: TGTGCCAGCAAAACGCGGGACAGGGCTAGGATGAACACTGAAGCTTTCTTT. It specifies CASKTRDRARMNTEAFF. The rearrangement links TRBV27 to TRBJ1-1; 9 bases are a match to TRBD1. V shed 7 bases and J 0 bases; nucleotides not matched to a gene: 12. CDR1 is MNHEY, CDR2 SMNVEV, per germline (reference sequence). The CDR3 runs 17 residues.

A few counts support this clone. The rearrangement joins TRBV5-1 to TRBJ2-3, with 11 bases fitting TRBD2. With V trimmed by 5 bases and J by 6 bases, 8 bases remained unmatched. The CDR3 sequence is 15 residues long. Germline CDR1 reads SGHRS; CDR2 reads YFSETQ. CDR3 nucleotides: TGCGCCAGCAGTACGCTGACTAGCGGGGTTGATACGCAGTATTTT. Encoded protein: CASSTLTSGVDTQYF. Based on the CDR3 plus reference TRBV5-1 and TRBJ2-3, the full variable domain is KAGVTQTPRYLIKTRGQQVTLSCSPISGHRSVSWYQQTPGQGLQFLFEYFSETQRNKGNFPGRFSGRQFSNSRSEMNVSTLELGDSALYLCASSTLTSGVDTQYFGPGTRLTVL.

This chain links TRBV28 with TRBJ1-6, with TRBD1 matching 8 bases. This CDR3 has 12 residues. Trimming removed 10 bases from V and 10 bases from J; junction bases left unmatched: 6. The germline V gene encodes CDR1 MDHEN and CDR2 SYDVKM. In nucleotides, the CDR3 is TGTGCCATCTACGGACAGGGCTCACCCCTCCACTTT. This sequence encodes CAIYGQGSPLHF.

The chain joins TRBV28 to TRBJ1-1; D unclear. The CDR3 is 13 amino acids. V lost 5 bases and J 7 bases, leaving 14 bases between the germline ends. The germline V gene encodes CDR1 MDHEN and CDR2 SYDVKM. The CDR3 nucleotides read TGTGCCAGCAGTGTCATTCGTGGCGGTGAAGCTTTCTTT. Amino acids: CASSVIRGGEAFF.

The chain carries TRBV5-5 and TRBJ1-6, with a possible D match to TRBD1 (5 bases). V gave up 4 bases and J gave up 1 base, with 21 bases separating them. The germline gives CDR1 SGHKS, CDR2 YYEKEE (reference sequence). There are 19 residues in the CDR3. CDR3 sequence: CASSPRTEQGTSYNSPLHF. The DNA for the CDR3 is TGTGCCAGCAGCCCGAGAACCGAGCAGGGAACTTCCTATAATTCACCCCTCCACTTT.

This clone came up a few times. The CDR3 loop reads CAWMVSLGDRVASPLHF. As DNA, the CDR3 is TGTGCCTGGATGGTTTCACTCGGGGACAGGGTGGCTTCACCCCTCCACTTT. The chain is built from TRBV30 and TRBJ1-6, with TRBD1 matching over 9 bases. Germline V gene lookup returns CDR1 GTSNPN and CDR2 SVGIG (reference sequence). The CDR3 consists of 17 residues. The V and J ends lost 4 bases and 9 bases, in that order; junction bases with no gene match: 16.

J is TRBJ1-1 and V is TRBV7-9; the match to TRBD1 covers 8 bases. The germline CDR1 and CDR2 sequences are SEHNR and FQNEAQ (reference sequence). This CDR3 comprises 15 residues. Germline trimming cut 4 bases from V and 8 bases from J; bases unmatched to any gene: 12. CDR3 residues: CASSCLLDREIEAFF. The CDR3 bases are TGTGCCAGCAGCTGCCTACTGGACAGGGAAATCGAAGCTTTCTTT.

The chain links TRBV9 to TRBJ2-1, with D hard to call. V shed 0 bases and J shed 4 bases, with 11 bases lying between them. This CDR3 is built from 15 residues. Germline CDR1 and CDR2: SGDLS and YYNGEE. The CDR3 DNA follows: TGTGCCAGCAGCGTAGGTCTACCCTCATACAATGAGCAGTTCTTC. The encoded protein is CASSVGLPSYNEQFF.

The V gene is TRBV28, the J gene TRBJ1-1; D not resolved. There are 20 residues in the CDR3. Trimming stripped 3 bases from V and 10 bases from J, with 36 bases between. Germline V gene data show CDR1 as MDHEN and CDR2 as SYDVKM. CDR3 nucleotides: TGTGCCAGCAGTTTTACCCGTACCTTTGGCACAAATCATAGGGTTGGAGGAGCTTTCTTT. This gives the protein CASSFTRTFGTNHRVGGAFF.

CDR3 protein: CAIKQGGMGAEAFF. CDR3 coding DNA: TGTGCCATCAAGCAGGGGGGTATGGGCGCTGAAGCTTTCTTT. V usage is TRBV10-3 and J usage is TRBJ1-1, with 7 bases matching TRBD1. This CDR3 has 14 residues. Per the germline V gene, CDR1 is ENHRY and CDR2 is SYGVKD. Germline trimming cut 7 bases from V and 6 bases from J; bases unmatched to any gene: 11.

The gene calls are TRBV9 and TRBJ2-3; no clear D gene. This CDR3 has 13 residues. V shed 4 bases and J shed 4 bases, with 10 bases lying between them. Germline CDR1 is SGDLS and CDR2 is YYNGEE. For the CDR3, the DNA is TGTGCCAGCAGCTTCAGCGTGCCAGATACGCAGTATTTT. Its translation is CASSFSVPDTQYF.